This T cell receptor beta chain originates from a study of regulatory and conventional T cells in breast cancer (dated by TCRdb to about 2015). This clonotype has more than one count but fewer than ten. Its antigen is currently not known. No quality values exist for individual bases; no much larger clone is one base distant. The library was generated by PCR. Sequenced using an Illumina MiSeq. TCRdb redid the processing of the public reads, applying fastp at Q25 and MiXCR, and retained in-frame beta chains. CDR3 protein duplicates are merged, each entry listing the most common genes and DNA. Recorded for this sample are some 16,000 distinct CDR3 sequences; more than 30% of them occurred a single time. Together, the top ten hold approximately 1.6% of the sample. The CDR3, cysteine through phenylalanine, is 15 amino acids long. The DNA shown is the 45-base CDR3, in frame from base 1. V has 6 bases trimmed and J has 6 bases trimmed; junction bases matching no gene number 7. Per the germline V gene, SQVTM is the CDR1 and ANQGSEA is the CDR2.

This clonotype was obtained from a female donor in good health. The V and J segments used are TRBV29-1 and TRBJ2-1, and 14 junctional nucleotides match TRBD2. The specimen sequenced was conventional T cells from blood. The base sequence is TGCAGCGTCGGGACTAGCGGGAGAACTGTCAATGAGCAGTTCTTC. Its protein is CSVGTSGRTVNEQFF.